This T cell receptor (beta chain) was recorded in a study of blood T cell repertoires in COVID-19. Study-wide context: Sites across the United States, Italy and Spain contributed samples from acute and convalescent COVID-19. Nucleic acid was either cDNA or gDNA, and it came from T cells, B-cell-depleted T cells, or PBMCs.

Study processing details: Reference gene primer amplification gave estimated nucleated cell counts. Clones were sequenced by immunoSEQ multiplex PCR, and TCRdb holds only the in-frame ones, with some missing. V and J calls plus clone size are reproduced from that table; the DNA served to infer D and trimming. The repertoire holds approximately 38,000 clones, with almost 90% as singletons. Source material: peripheral blood. The TCR originated in an older woman with active COVID-19.

As DNA, the CDR3 is TGTGCCAGCAGCCAATTTGAGGGCGCGGAGCTGTTTTTT. Protein sequence: CASSQFEGAELFF. J is TRBJ2-2 and V is TRBV14; a weak D match, TRBD2 (5 bases). Germline V gene sequence: CDR1 SGHDN, CDR2 FVKESK. Trimming removed 2 bases from V and 10 bases from J, with 11 bases in between. This CDR3 spans 13 amino acids.